Listed below are T cell receptor beta chains from one sample, sequenced in a study of PD-L1 blockade in urothelial cancer. Some clones are missing from TCRdb's copy, which holds only in-frame ones; the method was immunoSEQ multiplex PCR. The sample shows fewer than 95,000 clones, 65% to 85% of them seen only once. Specimen: PBMCs, collected around atezolizumab (anti-PD-L1) treatment. Source of these receptors: a man in his 60s with urothelial cancer. Each CDR3 is given with its conserved first and last residue. Each record gives: V gene, CDR3 length, CDR3 protein.

v_call: TRBV7-2
cdr3_length: 13
cdr3_aa: CASSLQGKETQYF

v_call: TRBV7-7
cdr3_length: 14
cdr3_aa: CASSTGQAKDTQYF

v_call: TRBV19
cdr3_length: 19
cdr3_aa: CASSIVFGGTSGKSHEQFF

v_call: TRBV5-6
cdr3_length: 15
cdr3_aa: CASSLLGLDDNEQFF

v_call: TRBV9
cdr3_length: 15
cdr3_aa: CASSGGVVGPYGQYF

v_call: TRBV12-2
cdr3_length: 15
cdr3_aa: CASRILAVSYNEQFF

v_call: TRBV5-1
cdr3_length: 13
cdr3_aa: CASSLELNNEQFF

v_call: TRBV7-8
cdr3_length: 14
cdr3_aa: CASSSLNNADEQFF

v_call: TRBV7-2
cdr3_length: 13
cdr3_aa: CASSSPPADTQYF

v_call: TRBV5-1
cdr3_length: 16
cdr3_aa: CASSNGQGPSDYGYTF

v_call: TRBV5-4
cdr3_length: 14
cdr3_aa: CASSSPSGRGEQFF